This T cell receptor (beta chain) was captured by sequencing in a study of blood T cell repertoires in COVID-19. Study summary: Material from acute and convalescent COVID-19 was sourced from the United States, Italy and Spain.

Per the original methods: Cell counts per sample came from amplifying reference gene primers. Clones were sequenced by immunoSEQ multiplex PCR, and TCRdb holds only the in-frame ones, with some missing. V and J calls and clone size are copied from that table; D and trimming were computed from the DNA. Altogether about 320,000 clones are present, 85% to 90% being singletons, with the ten largest covering more than 9%. Individuals drawn from 20 to 30 US areas were about 18 to 95 years old. In Cohort 3, a recovered donor had either two negative PCRs, clearance, or symptom resolution. The V end lost 2 bases, the J end lost 3 bases, and 10 bases lay between the germline ends. This CDR3 region has 14 residues. Germline CDR1 MDHEN, CDR2 SYDVKM.

The chain uses TRBV28 and TRBJ2-5; D gene unclear. The TCR was taken from a woman between 18 and 29 years old who had recovered from COVID-19. Source material: PBMCs or T cells enriched from blood (not recorded which). For the CDR3, the DNA is TGTGCCAGCAGTTTACTTACGAGAGAAGAGACCCAGTACTTC. Its translation: CASSLLTREETQYF.